A selection of T cell receptor beta chains follows, all from one sample in a study of regulatory T cells in long-lasting Graves disease. MiXCR, applied by TCRdb to the multiplex PCR reads, yields one record per CDR3 protein. The sample records about 290,000 distinct CDR3 sequences, 22% being singletons. Material: peripheral blood mononuclear cells (PBMCs), obtained when the disease was refractory, from a patient treated with antithyroid drugs. Receptors were obtained from a female donor with Graves disease. Each CDR3 is given with its conserved first and last residue. A D gene is named only where the DNA matches it firmly. The size entry is marked missing in some rows and otherwise reads once, few, many or a size class.

clone_size: many
d_call: TRBD1
v_call: TRBV6-1
j_call: TRBJ1-1
cdr3_aa: CASSHYTGEGTEAFF
cdr3_nt: TGTGCCAGCAGTCATTATACAGGGGAGGGCACTGAAGCTTTCTTT

clone_size: many
d_call: TRBD2
v_call: TRBV5-1
j_call: TRBJ2-2
cdr3_aa: CASSLGLAIGELFF
cdr3_nt: TGCGCCAGCAGCTTGGGACTAGCGATCGGGGAGCTGTTTTTT

clone_size: many
d_call: .
v_call: TRBV20-1
j_call: TRBJ2-5
cdr3_aa: CSARLGETQYF
cdr3_nt: TGCAGTGCCCGACTAGGAGAGACCCAGTACTTC

clone_size: few
d_call: .
v_call: TRBV12-3/TRBV12-4
j_call: TRBJ1-3
cdr3_aa: CASSFRDSGNTIYF
cdr3_nt: TGTGCCAGCTCTTTCAGGGACTCTGGAAACACCATATATTTT

clone_size: few
d_call: .
v_call: TRBV2
j_call: TRBJ2-5
cdr3_aa: CASELRETQYF
cdr3_nt: TGTGCCAGCGAACTTAGGGAGACCCAGTACTTC

clone_size: once
d_call: .
v_call: TRBV10-3
j_call: TRBJ1-3
cdr3_aa: CAVGPGQIYRNTIYF
cdr3_nt: TGTGCCGTCGGGCCAGGACAAATATATAGAAACACCATATATTTT

clone_size: many
d_call: TRBD1
v_call: TRBV12-3/TRBV12-4
j_call: TRBJ2-7
cdr3_aa: CASSHWTGSGYEQYF
cdr3_nt: TGTGCCAGCAGCCACTGGACAGGGAGCGGCTACGAGCAGTACTTC

clone_size: .
d_call: TRBD1
v_call: TRBV7-2
j_call: TRBJ2-7
cdr3_aa: CASRKGQSTYEQYF
cdr3_nt: TGTGCCAGCAGGAAGGGACAGTCAACCTACGAGCAGTACTTC

clone_size: .
d_call: TRBD1
v_call: TRBV24-1
j_call: TRBJ2-5
cdr3_aa: CATSDLGQGGETQYF
cdr3_nt: TGTGCCACCAGTGATTTGGGACAGGGTGGCGAGACCCAGTACTTC

clone_size: many
d_call: TRBD2
v_call: TRBV30
j_call: TRBJ2-2
cdr3_aa: CAHTGTTNTGELFF
cdr3_nt: TGTGCCCACACCGGGACTACGAACACCGGGGAGCTGTTTTTT

clone_size: few
d_call: .
v_call: TRBV28
j_call: TRBJ1-1
cdr3_aa: CASSLPGGVTEAFF
cdr3_nt: TGTGCCAGCAGTTTACCGGGTGGGGTCACTGAAGCTTTCTTT

clone_size: few
d_call: .
v_call: TRBV5-1
j_call: TRBJ1-4
cdr3_aa: CASSLTSGATNEKLFF
cdr3_nt: TGCGCCAGCAGCTTAACTTCAGGGGCAACTAATGAAAAACTGTTTTTT

clone_size: .
d_call: TRBD1
v_call: TRBV4-1
j_call: TRBJ1-1
cdr3_aa: CASSRRAGGDTEAFF
cdr3_nt: TGCGCCAGCAGCCGTCGGGCAGGGGGGGACACTGAAGCTTTCTTT

clone_size: few
d_call: TRBD1
v_call: TRBV5-5
j_call: TRBJ1-1
cdr3_aa: CASSSTPPGGYTEAFF
cdr3_nt: TGTGCCAGCAGCTCAACCCCCCCAGGGGGCTACACTGAAGCTTTCTTT

clone_size: many
d_call: TRBD1
v_call: TRBV11-2
j_call: TRBJ2-7
cdr3_aa: CASSLEGTGYEQYF
cdr3_nt: TGTGCCAGCAGCTTAGAAGGGACAGGATACGAGCAGTACTTC

clone_size: .
d_call: TRBD2
v_call: TRBV20-1
j_call: TRBJ2-1
cdr3_aa: CGSSGRDVLEQFF
cdr3_nt: TGCGGAAGCAGCGGGAGGGATGTATTAGAGCAGTTCTTC

clone_size: few
d_call: .
v_call: TRBV28
j_call: TRBJ1-5
cdr3_aa: CASSFSPLLWTESNQPQHF
cdr3_nt: TGTGCCAGCAGTTTCTCTCCTCTGTTATGGACGGAGAGCAATCAGCCCCAGCATTTT

clone_size: .
d_call: .
v_call: TRBV28
j_call: TRBJ1-5
cdr3_aa: CASSFNWGGNQPQHF
cdr3_nt: TGTGCCAGCAGTTTTAATTGGGGGGGCAATCAGCCCCAGCATTTT

clone_size: .
d_call: TRBD2
v_call: TRBV5-1
j_call: TRBJ2-7
cdr3_aa: CASRLAGDYEQYF
cdr3_nt: TGCGCCAGCAGACTAGCGGGAGACTACGAGCAGTACTTC

clone_size: few
d_call: TRBD2
v_call: TRBV29-1
j_call: TRBJ2-5
cdr3_aa: CSVRDRTSGRRETQYF
cdr3_nt: TGCAGCGTCCGCGATCGGACTAGCGGGAGGAGAGAGACCCAGTACTTC

clone_size: few
d_call: .
v_call: TRBV14
j_call: TRBJ2-7
cdr3_aa: CASSQGAQTLEQYF
cdr3_nt: TGTGCCAGCAGCCAAGGGGCGCAGACCCTCGAGCAGTACTTC

clone_size: few
d_call: .
v_call: TRBV29-1
j_call: TRBJ2-7
cdr3_aa: CSVEVRKEGWGEQYF
cdr3_nt: TGCAGCGTTGAAGTTAGGAAGGAGGGTTGGGGCGAGCAGTACTTC

clone_size: .
d_call: TRBD1
v_call: TRBV4-1
j_call: TRBJ1-2
cdr3_aa: CASSRQTGDSYGYTF
cdr3_nt: TGCGCCAGCAGCCGCCAAACAGGGGACTCCTATGGCTACACCTTC

clone_size: many
d_call: .
v_call: TRBV28
j_call: TRBJ1-2
cdr3_aa: CASSYGGISAYTF
cdr3_nt: TGTGCCAGCAGTTATGGGGGCATATCAGCCTACACCTTC